This T cell receptor beta chain is from a study of T cells in Graves' hyperthyroidism and ophthalmopathy. Across the study: Initial diagnosis, before any treatment, was when peripheral blood was collected. Study results and caveats: Blood also showed most of the thyroid clonotypes that were expanded above 0.001.

Regarding this clonotype: The antigen remains undetermined. A much larger clone lies a single base off, so this may be a read error.

What was amplified from RNA transcripts were TCR beta CDR3 regions. First-round RT-PCR targeting the TCR CDR3 was performed with the HTBI primer set. TCRdb independently ran MiXCR on the multiplex PCR reads; one entry per CDR3 protein. This sample has around 420,000 distinct CDR3 sequences, with about a sixth found just once. This CDR3 comprises 15 residues. Trimming removed 5 bases at V and 0 bases at J, with 13 bases between. CDR1 is MNHEY and CDR2 is SMNVEV in the germline V gene (reference sequence). Researchers defined stable Graves' hyperthyroidism as no ophthalmopathy progression within 18 months. Criteria for exclusion of patients were uncontrolled infection, other autoimmune disease, pregnancy or lactation.

This sequence was found in a woman under 30 with Graves' hyperthyroidism. Sequenced material: blood. The chain joins TRBV27 to TRBJ1-2; D uncertain. The CDR3 loop reads CASSRRTQSNYGYTF. The CDR3 coding sequence is TGTGCCAGCAGTCGTAGAACGCAATCTAACTATGGCTACACCTTC.